A single sample is the source of the 9 T cell receptor beta chains below, sequenced in a study of blood T cell repertoires in COVID-19. Generated by immunoSEQ multiplex PCR, the TCRdb table keeps only in-frame clones and is missing some. The profile shows about 190,000 clones, about 81% of them singletons. The material sequenced was peripheral blood. Receptors were obtained from a woman of 80 years or more with COVID-19, enrolled during active disease.

The rearrangement joins TRBV3-1 (or the pseudogene TRBV3-2) to TRBJ2-2, with a possible D match to TRBD2 (5 bases). Deletions cut 4 bases from V and 3 bases from J, with 12 bases between. Germline V lookup: CDR1 LGHDT, CDR2 YNNKEL (reference sequence). The CDR3 extends over 15 amino acids. The CDR3 spells CASSPTRGYTGELFF. The CDR3 nucleotides read TGTGCCAGCAGCCCTACCCGGGGATACACCGGGGAGCTGTTTTTT.

V and J are TRBV7-2 and TRBJ2-7; 11 nucleotides agree with TRBD1. Germline V gene data show CDR1 as SGHTA and CDR2 as FQGNSA. The CDR3 consists of 14 residues. With V trimmed by 3 bases and J by 9 bases, 7 bases remained unmatched. CDR3 DNA sequence: TGTGCCAGCAGCTTTCGGGACAGGGGGAGAGCGCAGTACTTC. This gives the protein CASSFRDRGRAQYF.

V and J are TRBV19 and TRBJ2-2, with a tentative D call TRBD1 (6 bases). Trimming removed 4 bases at V and 2 bases at J, with 11 bases between. CDR1 LNHDA and CDR2 SQIVND come from the germline V gene (reference sequence). This CDR3 has 15 residues. This CDR3 is CASSRETGNTGELFF. CDR3 nucleotide sequence: TGTGCCAGTAGTAGGGAGACAGGTAACACCGGGGAGCTGTTTTTT.

V gene TRBV5-1 combines with J gene TRBJ2-1; D is possibly TRBD2 (5 bases). Per germline, CDR1 SGHRS and CDR2 YFSETQ. V lost 2 bases to trimming and J lost 4 bases, with 19 bases between them. The CDR3 is made up of 17 amino acids. The CDR3 sequence is CASSLIGVPGLYNEQFF. CDR3 DNA: TGCGCCAGCAGCTTAATAGGAGTCCCCGGACTTTACAATGAGCAGTTCTTC.

This clone appeared a single time. V is TRBV19 and J is TRBJ2-7, with unresolved D. V lost 8 bases and J lost 3, with 11 bases in between. Germline lookup yields CDR1 LNHDA and CDR2 SQIVND (reference sequence). This CDR3 contains 12 residues. The CDR3: CASSLTGYEQYF. The CDR3 DNA sequence: TGTGCCAGTTCCCTCACGGGCTACGAGCAGTACTTC.

This rearrangement joins TRBV4-3 to TRBJ1-3; tentatively, D is TRBD1 (5 bases). The germline gives CDR1 LGHNA, CDR2 YSLEER. The CDR3 loop spans 17 amino acids. Trimming pared 2 bases from V and 4 bases from J, leaving 18 bases between. The CDR3 DNA is TGCGCCAGCAGCCAAAGGTCGGGGACTGGGTACGGAAACACCATATATTTT. It encodes CASSQRSGTGYGNTIYF.

This clone was counted once. The V call is TRBV14, the J call TRBJ1-6; D is possibly TRBD1 (6 bases). The V gene's germline CDR1 is SGHDN and CDR2 FVKESK. The CDR3 has 14 amino acids. V lost 3 bases to trimming and J lost 13 bases, with 16 bases between them. CDR3 residues: CASSQGFRGVPLHF. The CDR3 coding sequence is TGTGCCAGCAGCCAGGGTTTCAGGGGTGTCCCCCTCCACTTT.

The rearrangement links TRBV11-3 to TRBJ2-3; D is unclear. Germline values: CDR1 SGHNT, CDR2 YENEEA. Trimming took off 5 bases at V and 8 bases at J, with 20 bases between the two ends. This CDR3 is 15 amino acids long. CDR3 in amino acids: CASSPTAQPTGTQYF. CDR3 in DNA: TGTGCCAGCAGCCCTACAGCTCAGCCAACCGGTACGCAGTATTTT.

This clone was picked up a small number of times. The rearrangement uses TRBV28 and TRBJ2-7, with 11 bases matching TRBD2. CDR1 is MDHEN, CDR2 SYDVKM, per germline. The CDR3 spans 15 residues. Trimming cost V 6 bases and J 3 bases; bases outside gene matches: 7. The CDR3 nucleotides are TGTGCCAGCAGCCTTACTAGCGGGAGTTTCTACGAGCAGTACTTC. Protein product: CASSLTSGSFYEQYF.